The 24 T cell receptor beta chains below all came from one sample that was sequenced in a study of technical replicates of blood from several donors. Clones were sequenced by immunoSEQ multiplex PCR, and TCRdb holds only the in-frame ones, with some missing. The table shows about 75,000 clones, with around 92% occurring only once. Sequencing was done on a sample of T cells isolated from PBMCs. The source is a human donor in good health. Some clones in this sample may be carry-over from other donors' samples.

This clone was recorded a few times. The chain has TRBV29-1 and TRBJ2-2; 8 bases are shared with TRBD1. Germline CDR1 is SQVTM and CDR2 is ANQGSEA. This CDR3 comprises 13 residues. V shed 7 bases and J 4 bases; nucleotides not matched to a gene: 5. CDR3 loop: CSAGDRSTGELFF. CDR3 sequence (DNA): TGCAGCGCAGGGGACAGGTCCACCGGGGAGCTGTTTTTT.

The chain recombines TRBV10-3 with TRBJ2-1, with TRBD2 matching over 10 bases. The CDR3 has 14 residues. J was trimmed by 7 bases and V by 7 bases; bases with no gene match: 7. In germline, CDR1 is ENHRY, CDR2 SYGVKD. The CDR3 here is CAIKQSGGGNEQFF. The CDR3 DNA reads as TGTGCCATCAAACAGAGCGGGGGGGGAAATGAGCAGTTCTTC.

The V gene is TRBV10-3, the J gene TRBJ2-5; 10 bases align to TRBD2. J lost 2 bases, V lost 4 bases, and 7 bases had no gene match. This CDR3 is 16 amino acids long. Germline V lookup: CDR1 ENHRY, CDR2 SYGVKD. Here the CDR3 reads CAISASGTSVQETQYF. The CDR3 bases are TGTGCCATCAGTGCCTCCGGGACTAGCGTTCAAGAGACCCAGTACTTC.

The chain links TRBV6-4 to TRBJ2-1; TRBD2 matches at 14 bases. Germline lookup yields CDR1 MRHNA and CDR2 SNTAGT. The ends lost 3 bases at V and 0 bases at J; junction bases unmatched: 7. The CDR3 runs to 19 residues. DNA for the CDR3: TGTGCCAGCAGTGATATTGGGACTAGCGGGAGATCCTCCTACAATGAGCAGTTCTTC. Its translation: CASSDIGTSGRSSYNEQFF.

The gene calls are TRBV28 and TRBJ1-3; D gene unclear. Trimming left V 6 bases short and J 4 bases short, with 16 bases between. Germline values: CDR1 MDHEN, CDR2 SYDVKM. This CDR3 has 15 amino acids. The CDR3 loop is CASSPIQVGGNTIYF. Written as DNA, the CDR3 is TGTGCCAGCAGCCCTATCCAGGTTGGAGGAAACACCATATATTTT.

This chain joins TRBV28 and TRBJ1-1, with a weak D call TRBD1 (6 bases). Trimming took 9 bases from V and 2 from J, leaving 16 bases between them. This CDR3 is 14 amino acids long. Per germline, CDR1 MDHEN and CDR2 SYDVKM. The DNA for the CDR3 is TGTGCCAGTTTAAGGGGGACCCAAAACACTGAAGCTTTCTTT. This encodes CASLRGTQNTEAFF.

CDR3 coding DNA: TGTGCCAGCAGCTTTACAGGGGGAACCTACGAGCAGTACTTC. Translating gives CASSFTGGTYEQYF. The V gene is TRBV7-6, the J gene TRBJ2-7, with 8 bases matching TRBD1. Looked up from germline, CDR1 is SGHVS and CDR2 is FNYEAQ. Trimming at V came to 3 bases and at J to 2 bases, leaving 3 bases not matched to a gene. The CDR3 sequence is 14 residues long.

V is TRBV27 and J is TRBJ2-1; 7 nucleotides match TRBD2. Germline assignment: CDR1 MNHEY and CDR2 SMNVEV (reference sequence). The CDR3 loop spans 13 amino acids. Trimming took 0 bases from V and 7 from J; bases not matched to a gene: 0. CDR3 protein: CASSLSGGNEQFF. CDR3 nucleotides: TGTGCCAGCAGTTTATCGGGGGGGAATGAGCAGTTCTTC.

The rearrangement uses TRBV29-1 and TRBJ2-7; 9 positions match TRBD1. The V and J ends lost 5 bases and 3 bases, in that order; junction bases with no gene match: 8. The CDR3 extends over 14 amino acids. Per germline, CDR1 SQVTM and CDR2 ANQGSEA. The CDR3: CSVTPGQGNYEQYF. Here the CDR3 DNA reads TGCAGCGTTACACCGGGACAGGGCAACTACGAGCAGTACTTC.

This chain joins TRBV2 and TRBJ2-2; the match to TRBD1 covers 8 bases. The CDR3 covers 16 residues. Germline values: CDR1 SNHLY, CDR2 FYNNEI. Trimming cost V 5 bases and J 4 bases; bases outside gene matches: 9. CDR3 sequence reads: CASSRTGFSLTGELFF. Here the CDR3 DNA reads TGTGCCAGCAGTAGGACAGGGTTTTCCCTCACCGGGGAGCTGTTTTTT.

J is TRBJ2-3 and V is TRBV7-9; 11 bases align to TRBD2. CDR3 size: 19 residues. CDR1 and CDR2 from the germline V gene are SEHNR and FQNEAQ (reference sequence). J was trimmed by 0 bases and V by 1 base; bases with no gene match: 9. CDR3 region: CASSLGGKGLADSTDTQYF. The CDR3 coding sequence is TGTGCCAGCAGCTTAGGGGGGAAGGGACTAGCGGACAGCACAGATACGCAGTATTTT.

CDR3 residues: CASSLSGYRSYEQYF. The CDR3 DNA reads TGTGCCAGCAGTTTGAGCGGATACCGCTCCTACGAGCAGTACTTC. This chain uses TRBV27 with TRBJ2-7; perhaps TRBD2 as D (5 bases). The V gene's germline CDR1 is MNHEY and CDR2 SMNVEV (reference sequence). Deletions cut 3 bases from V and 0 bases from J, with 12 bases between. CDR3 length: 15 residues.

This clone was seen more than once but under ten times. This rearrangement joins TRBV30 to TRBJ1-1, with 9 bases aligning to TRBD1. The CDR3 is made up of 15 amino acids. Germline V gene sequence: CDR1 GTSNPN, CDR2 SVGIG (reference sequence). Trimming took 2 bases from V and 3 from J; bases not matched to a gene: 7. The CDR3 bases are TGTGCCTGGAGTTCCCGGACAGGGGCGGACACTGAAGCTTTCTTT. Translated, it gives CAWSSRTGADTEAFF.

The chain employs TRBV6-5 and TRBJ1-2; no clear D. The CDR3 loop spans 13 amino acids. Deletions cut 0 bases from V and 8 bases from J, with 10 bases between. Germline values: CDR1 MNHEY, CDR2 SVGAGI. Here the CDR3 DNA reads TGTGCCAGCAGTTACTCGGAGGGCAGCGGCTACACCTTC. Amino acids: CASSYSEGSGYTF.

In this sample, this clone turned up a few times. The chain combines TRBV6-1 with TRBJ1-1, with 9 bases fitting TRBD1. This CDR3 has 15 residues. Germline V gene lookup returns CDR1 MNHNS and CDR2 SASEGT. With 6 bases clipped from V and 5 bases from J, the junction kept 10 bases outside the gene matches. CDR3 residues: CASRDRGLPRTEAFF. DNA of the CDR3: TGTGCCAGCAGGGACAGGGGCCTCCCTAGGACTGAAGCTTTCTTT.

This sequence joins TRBV28 and TRBJ2-1; 10 bases agree with TRBD2. Germline V CDR1 and CDR2: MDHEN, SYDVKM. V lost 2 bases, J lost 3 bases, and 4 bases stayed unmatched. The CDR3 covers 16 residues. The CDR3, as DNA: TGTGCCAGCAGTTTAATGACTAGCGGGTTCTACAATGAGCAGTTCTTC. Protein: CASSLMTSGFYNEQFF.

This chain uses TRBV2 with TRBJ2-2; 8 bases are shared with TRBD2. This CDR3 spans 14 amino acids. Unmatched junction bases numbered 9, after V lost 11 bases and J lost 4 bases. Germline CDR1 is SNHLY and CDR2 is FYNNEI. For the CDR3, the DNA is TGTGCCGCCTCCGGGAGGGCCTTCACCGGGGAGCTGTTTTTT. Translating gives CAASGRAFTGELFF.

This chain connects TRBV5-1 to TRBJ2-3; TRBD2 aligns across 8 bases. The CDR3 is 14 amino acids. Germline V gene data show CDR1 as SGHRS and CDR2 as YFSETQ. V dropped 5 bases and J dropped 2; count of bases not matched to a gene: 4. The CDR3 reads CASSFGLATDTQYF. The CDR3 DNA reads TGCGCCAGCAGTTTTGGACTAGCCACAGATACGCAGTATTTT.

The genes are TRBV5-1 and TRBJ1-1, with D perhaps TRBD1 (6 bases). The CDR3 totals 14 residues. Germline loops: CDR1 SGHRS, CDR2 YFSETQ. V lost 6 bases and J lost 4, with 16 bases in between. The DNA for the CDR3 is TGCGCCAGCACCCTTGGGGACATGGGCACTGAAGCTTTCTTT. The encoded protein is CASTLGDMGTEAFF.

This sequence joins TRBV10-1 and TRBJ2-5; 8 bases line up with TRBD2. Germline CDR1 reads WNHNN; CDR2 reads SYGVQD (reference sequence). The CDR3 contains 17 residues. V was clipped by 1 base and J by 4 bases; unmatched bases: 11. CDR3 bases: TGCGCCAGCAGTGAGTTCAGAGCGGGAGAATGGGCAGAGACCCAGTACTTC. Protein product: CASSEFRAGEWAETQYF.

This chain links TRBV5-1 with TRBJ2-7, with D unresolved. The germline CDR1 and CDR2 sequences are SGHRS and YFSETQ. Trimming stripped 4 bases from V and 2 bases from J, with 7 bases between. The CDR3 runs 12 residues. CDR3 protein: CASSHFTYEQYF. DNA for the CDR3: TGCGCCAGCAGCCATTTCACCTACGAGCAGTACTTC.

The chain links TRBV2 to TRBJ1-1; TRBD1 agrees at 7 bases. Trimming at V came to 5 bases and at J to 0 bases, leaving 6 bases not matched to a gene. The CDR3 covers 15 residues. Germline lookup yields CDR1 SNHLY and CDR2 FYNNEI. The CDR3 coding sequence is TGTGCCAGCAGTTCTCAGGGGGGAATGAACACTGAAGCTTTCTTT. Protein: CASSSQGGMNTEAFF.

This clone was observed a handful of times. The junction shows a germline mismatch at one end, possibly a read error. The chain uses TRBV6-4 and TRBJ2-1; the D is unclear. The germline V gene has CDR1 MRHNA and CDR2 SNTAGT. The CDR3 extends over 14 amino acids. CDR3 residues: CASSDGLSSNEQFF. The DNA for the CDR3 is TGTGCCAGCAGTGACGGGCTATCCTCCAATGAGCAGTTCTTC.

The CDR3 loop is CASRFPKAGVREAYNEQFF. CDR3 DNA: TGTGCAAGTCGCTTCCCAAAAGCTGGTGTCAGGGAAGCCTACAATGAGCAGTTCTTC. The V and J genes are TRBV12-2 and TRBJ2-1; the D call of TRBD1 is as the table states it, not checked on the DNA. TRBV12-2 is a pseudogene locus. The CDR3 contains 19 residues.